The 11 T cell receptor beta chains listed next were all sequenced from one sample in a study of blood T cell repertoires in COVID-19. Data came from immunoSEQ multiplex PCR; TCRdb stores just in-frame clones and leaves some out. The sample consists of a few hundred thousand clones, about 83% of them appearing once. The sample was peripheral blood. All receptors come from a woman aged 50 to 60 with acute or convalescent COVID-19.

The chain joins TRBV7-3 to TRBJ1-1; perhaps TRBD1 as D (6 bases). Germline V gene lookup returns CDR1 SGHTA and CDR2 FQGTGA. V lost 1 base, J lost 5 bases, and 11 bases lay in between. The CDR3 consists of 14 residues. CDR3 loop: CASSLNRQATEAFF. The DNA of the CDR3 is TGTGCCAGCAGCTTAAATCGACAGGCTACTGAAGCTTTCTTT.

The chain joins TRBV24-1 to TRBJ2-5; TRBD2 agrees at 10 bases. The trim removed 4 bases at V and 4 bases at J, leaving 8 bases unmatched. This CDR3 is 16 amino acids long. Germline CDR1 is KGHDR and CDR2 is SFDVKD. The CDR3 DNA reads as TGTGCCACCAGTGACCCCGTTAGCGGGGGGCGAGAGACCCAGTACTTC. Translated: CATSDPVSGGRETQYF.

The CDR3, as DNA: TGTGCTAGTGGTTTTCTACTCCCCTCTGAAGCTTTCTTT. As protein: CASGFLLPSEAFF. This chain connects TRBV12-5 to TRBJ1-1; D is ambiguous. Per germline, CDR1 LGHNT and CDR2 FRNRAP. Trimming took 3 bases from V and 6 from J, leaving 11 bases between them. The CDR3 length is 13 residues.

This chain connects TRBV18 to TRBJ1-6, with D unclear. Trimming removed 5 bases from V and 8 bases from J, with 13 bases in between. The CDR3 loop spans 14 amino acids. Germline V CDR1 and CDR2: KGHSH, LQKENI. The CDR3 spells CASSLDGRDSPLHF. The CDR3, as DNA: TGTGCCAGCTCATTGGACGGGAGGGATTCACCCCTCCACTTT.

The rearrangement uses TRBV15 and TRBJ1-6; 7 positions agree with TRBD1. The germline gives CDR1 LNHNV, CDR2 YYDKDF (reference sequence). The CDR3 is made up of 13 amino acids. V dropped 8 bases and J dropped 9; count of bases not matched to a gene: 7. The CDR3 here is CATATGRTSPLHF. The CDR3 coding sequence is TGTGCCACCGCGACAGGGCGCACTTCACCCCTCCACTTT.

This clone was recorded a few times. The chain couples TRBV3-1 (or the pseudogene TRBV3-2) to TRBJ2-3, with 7 bases lining up with TRBD1. J was trimmed by 5 bases and V by 0 bases; bases with no gene match: 17. The CDR3 loop spans 19 amino acids. Per germline, CDR1 LGHDT and CDR2 YNNKEL (reference sequence). The chain's CDR3 is CASSQDPPTGVGVVDTQYF. The CDR3 bases are TGTGCCAGCAGCCAAGATCCCCCCACAGGGGTGGGAGTCGTAGATACGCAGTATTTT.

This clone was recorded once. The rearrangement joins TRBV19 to TRBJ2-1; possibly TRBD2 for D (6 bases). V shed 4 bases and J shed 9 bases, with 16 bases lying between them. Germline loops: CDR1 LNHDA, CDR2 SQIVND (reference sequence). The CDR3 spans 14 residues. CDR3 region: CASSSTGTRGEQFF. The CDR3, as DNA: TGTGCCAGTAGTAGCACCGGGACTCGAGGTGAGCAGTTCTTC.

J is TRBJ1-6 and V is TRBV4-1; the match to TRBD1 covers 9 bases. The CDR3 loop spans 14 amino acids. The trim removed 1 base at V and 9 bases at J, leaving 1 base unmatched. Germline loops: CDR1 MGHRA, CDR2 YSYEKL. In DNA form, the CDR3 reads TGCGCCAGCAGCCAAGGGGACAGGGCTTCACCCCTCCACTTT. It yields the protein CASSQGDRASPLHF.

The sample holds many counts of this clone. This chain links TRBV30 with TRBJ2-7; 8 nucleotides match TRBD1. The ends lost 1 base at V and 2 bases at J; junction bases unmatched: 1. The CDR3 length is 13 residues. Germline CDR1 and CDR2: GTSNPN and SVGIG (reference sequence). The CDR3 here is CAWSGTGTYEQYF. For the CDR3, the DNA is TGTGCCTGGAGTGGGACAGGGACCTACGAGCAGTACTTC.

CDR3 in amino acids: CAWTRGDGYTF. The DNA of the CDR3 is TGTGCCTGGACCAGGGGAGATGGCTACACCTTC. The chain uses TRBV30 and TRBJ1-2, with a tentative D call TRBD1 (6 bases). This CDR3 is built from 11 residues. V was shortened by 4 bases and J by 6 bases, with 9 bases between the two germline ends. Germline V gives CDR1 GTSNPN, CDR2 SVGIG (reference sequence).

This clone was seen a single time. This rearrangement joins TRBV4-3 to TRBJ2-2; 9 bases align to TRBD1. V shed 2 bases, J shed 7 bases, and the junction held 2 bases outside the gene matches. The CDR3 runs to 14 residues. Germline V gene data show CDR1 as LGHNA and CDR2 as YSLEER. CDR3 in DNA: TGCGCCAGCAGCCAACGGGACAGGGACGGGGAGCTGTTTTTT. Its translation is CASSQRDRDGELFF.